The 21 T cell receptor beta chains reported below all come from one sample, sequenced in a study of blood T cell repertoires in COVID-19. The method was immunoSEQ multiplex PCR; TCRdb's version includes in-frame clones alone and lacks a portion of them. The sample holds over 250,000 clones; around 87% are singletons and the top ten take 5.3%. The sequencing sample was made of PBMCs or T cells enriched from blood (not recorded which). These TCRs come from a woman in her 30s who had recovered from COVID-19.

The chain links TRBV7-3 to TRBJ2-7, with a tentative D call TRBD2 (6 bases). Germline V gives CDR1 SGHTA, CDR2 FQGTGA. Trimming took 9 bases from V and 1 from J, leaving 10 bases between them. CDR3 size: 12 residues. The CDR3, as DNA: TGTGCCAGGGAGGGTCTTTCCTACGAGCAGTACTTC. It encodes CAREGLSYEQYF.

The chain is built from TRBV20-1 and TRBJ2-5, with 7 bases aligning to TRBD2. V lost 3 bases to trimming and J lost 2 bases; unmatched junction nucleotides: 9. The CDR3 contains 15 residues. Germline assignment: CDR1 DFQATT and CDR2 SNEGSKA (reference sequence). In nucleotides, the CDR3 is TGCAGTGCTAGTATCCCCGGGGGGAAACAAGAGACCCAGTACTTC. This gives the protein CSASIPGGKQETQYF.

The chain carries TRBV15 and TRBJ1-1, with 7 bases lining up with TRBD1. The ends lost 5 bases at V and 3 bases at J; junction bases unmatched: 9. There are 15 residues in the CDR3. The V gene's germline CDR1 is LNHNV and CDR2 YYDKDF (reference sequence). The CDR3 loop reads CATSDSDRRDTEAFF. For the CDR3, the DNA is TGTGCCACCAGCGACTCGGACAGGAGAGACACTGAAGCTTTCTTT.

The V gene is TRBV24-1, the J gene TRBJ1-2; TRBD1 aligns across 7 bases. The germline gives CDR1 KGHDR, CDR2 SFDVKD. Trimming at V came to 5 bases and at J to 3 bases, leaving 2 bases not matched to a gene. The CDR3 loop spans 13 amino acids. In DNA, the CDR3 is TGTGCCACCAGTGGGGACAGAGACTATGGCTACACCTTC. This gives the protein CATSGDRDYGYTF.

V usage is TRBV12-3 or TRBV12-4 and J usage is TRBJ1-1; D is perhaps TRBD1 (5 bases). The CDR3 loop spans 12 amino acids. Trimming took off 4 bases at V and 6 bases at J, with 9 bases between the two ends. The DNA of the CDR3 is TGTGCCAGCAGTTGGACAAGGGCTGAAGCTTTCTTT. Encoded protein: CASSWTRAEAFF.

V is TRBV6-5 and J is TRBJ1-2; 9 bases fit TRBD1. The CDR3 extends over 14 amino acids. Per germline, CDR1 MNHEY and CDR2 SVGAGI. J lost 4 bases, V lost 6 bases, and 6 bases had no gene match. CDR3 in amino acids: CASRDRGRTYGYTF. The CDR3 DNA is TGTGCCAGCAGAGACAGGGGGAGGACCTATGGCTACACCTTC.

V usage is TRBV13 and J usage is TRBJ2-7, with 9 bases fitting TRBD2. With V trimmed by 0 bases and J by 3 bases, 9 bases remained unmatched. This CDR3 comprises 17 residues. Germline lookup yields CDR1 PRHDT and CDR2 FYEKMQ (reference sequence). The CDR3 DNA reads TGTGCCAGCAGCTTAGGGGGTAGCGGGGGTCTCCTCTACGAGCAGTACTTC. It codes for CASSLGGSGGLLYEQYF. Looking up the rest from reference TRBV13 and TRBJ2-7 gives the full variable domain: AAGVIQSPRHLIKEKRETATLKCYPIPRHDTVYWYQQGPGQDPQFLISFYEKMQSDKGSIPDRFSAQQFSDYHSELNMSSLELGDSALYFCASSLGGSGGLLYEQYFGPGTRLTVT.

The V and J genes are TRBV29-1 and TRBJ1-1; D call uncertain. The CDR3 has 11 amino acids. Germline loops: CDR1 SQVTM, CDR2 ANQGSEA. The V end was cut by 4 bases, the J end by 6 bases, with 9 bases between. CDR3 coding DNA: TGCAGCGTTGGTTTTGTCTCTGAAGCTTTCTTT. Translating it yields CSVGFVSEAFF.

In DNA form, the CDR3 reads TGTGCCAGCAGCGTCACCACGGATGAAAAACTGTTTTTT. This gives the protein CASSVTTDEKLFF. V is TRBV9 and J is TRBJ1-4; no definite D call. Trimming stripped 2 bases from V and 6 bases from J, with 8 bases between. The CDR3 runs 13 residues. In germline, CDR1 is SGDLS, CDR2 YYNGEE. The complete variable domain, with remaining parts taken from reference TRBV9 and TRBJ1-4, reads DSGVTQTPKHLITATGQRVTLRCSPRSGDLSVYWYQQSLDQGLQFLIQYYNGEERAKGNILERFSAQQFPDLHSELNLSSLELGDSALYFCASSVTTDEKLFFGSGTQLSVL.

V usage is TRBV5-6 and J usage is TRBJ2-1; 8 bases match TRBD2. The ends lost 6 bases at V and 6 bases at J; junction bases unmatched: 11. The CDR3 length is 15 residues. In germline, CDR1 is SGHDT, CDR2 YYEEEE. CDR3 amino acids: CASIPLGGAGNEQFF. The DNA for the CDR3 is TGTGCCAGCATCCCTCTCGGGGGGGCCGGCAATGAGCAGTTCTTC. The full variable domain, with the rest looked up from reference TRBV5-6 and TRBJ2-1, is DAGVTQSPTHLIKTRGQQVTLRCSPKSGHDTVSWYQQALGQGPQFIFQYYEEEERQRGNFPDRFSGHQFPNYSSELNVNALLLGDSALYLCASIPLGGAGNEQFFGPGTRLTVL.

The chain combines TRBV6-5 with TRBJ2-1; D is ambiguous. The V and J ends lost 8 bases and 4 bases respectively, with 6 bases between them. Germline V CDR1 and CDR2: MNHEY, SVGAGI. The CDR3 contains 11 residues. CDR3 amino acids: CASLQYNEQFF. CDR3 coding DNA: TGTGCCAGCCTACAGTACAATGAGCAGTTCTTC.

The chain is built from TRBV2 and TRBJ2-1; D uncertain. V was cut by 7 bases and J by 3 bases, with 7 bases left in between. Germline assignment: CDR1 SNHLY and CDR2 FYNNEI. CDR3 size: 12 residues. DNA for the CDR3: TGTGCCAGCACTCAGTACTACAATGAGCAGTTCTTC. It specifies CASTQYYNEQFF.

This chain joins TRBV2 and TRBJ2-4, with D perhaps TRBD1 (5 bases). This CDR3 is built from 15 residues. The V end was cut by 3 bases, the J end by 2 bases, with 11 bases between. Germline V gives CDR1 SNHLY, CDR2 FYNNEI. This CDR3 is CASSDRVNTKNIQYF. The CDR3 DNA reads as TGTGCCAGCAGTGACAGGGTTAATACCAAAAACATTCAGTACTTC.

The chain carries TRBV19 and TRBJ2-3; 7 bases align to TRBD2. Germline V gene data show CDR1 as LNHDA and CDR2 as SQIVND (reference sequence). The CDR3 length is 13 residues. With V trimmed by 5 bases and J by 4 bases, 3 bases remained unmatched. CDR3 in DNA: TGTGCCAGTAGTCCCACTAGCGCAGATACGCAGTATTTT. Residues: CASSPTSADTQYF. Variable domain in full (rest from reference TRBV19 and TRBJ2-3): DGGITQSPKYLFRKEGQNVTLSCEQNLNHDAMYWYRQDPGQGLRLIYYSQIVNDFQKGDIAEGYSVSREKKESFPLTVTSAQKNPTAFYLCASSPTSADTQYFGPGTRLTVL.

The V call is TRBV28, the J call TRBJ1-6; 9 bases are a match to TRBD1. Trimming took 4 bases from V and 12 from J; bases not matched to a gene: 10. Germline V CDR1 and CDR2: MDHEN, SYDVKM. The CDR3 sequence is 15 residues long. The CDR3 bases are TGTGCCAGCAGTTCCACGGGACAGGGAAGTAAACCCCTCCACTTT. Its translation: CASSSTGQGSKPLHF.

The chain joins TRBV5-6 to TRBJ2-2, with TRBD1 matching 7 bases. This CDR3 spans 15 amino acids. After removal of 1 base from V and 3 bases from J, the junction contained 3 bases not matched to a gene. The germline CDR1 and CDR2 sequences are SGHDT and YYEEEE. Here the CDR3 reads CASSLPDRDTGELFF. The CDR3 DNA follows: TGTGCCAGCAGCTTGCCCGACAGGGACACCGGGGAGCTGTTTTTT.

V and J are TRBV11-2 and TRBJ2-1, with D possibly matching TRBD2 (5 bases). Trimming shortened V by 1 base and J by 4 bases, and 11 bases separated the two germline ends. The germline CDR1 and CDR2 sequences are SGHAT and FQNNGV. There are 15 residues in the CDR3. The CDR3 reads CASSLASGVYNEQFF. The CDR3 coding sequence is TGTGCCAGCAGCTTAGCAAGCGGAGTGTACAATGAGCAGTTCTTC.

The rearrangement links TRBV7-2 to TRBJ1-5; D not resolved. Trimming stripped 6 bases from V and 0 bases from J, with 12 bases between. The CDR3 runs to 15 residues. Germline V CDR1 and CDR2: SGHTA, FQGNSA. The CDR3 spells CASSPTGISNQPQHF. CDR3 coding DNA: TGTGCCAGCAGTCCGACGGGGATTAGCAATCAGCCCCAGCATTTT.

The gene calls are TRBV7-6 and TRBJ2-7, with D tentatively TRBD2 (6 bases). V lost 5 bases and J lost 6, with 11 bases in between. This CDR3 is 12 amino acids long. Germline values: CDR1 SGHVS, CDR2 FNYEAQ. Written as DNA, the CDR3 is TGTGCCAGCAGCGGGGACTTGGGCGAGCAGTACTTC. Translating it yields CASSGDLGEQYF.

The chain joins TRBV19 to TRBJ2-1; the D gene is possibly TRBD2 (6 bases). CDR3 length: 13 amino acids. The ends were cut back, 0 bases at V and 8 bases at J, with 8 bases in the middle. Per germline, CDR1 LNHDA and CDR2 SQIVND (reference sequence). The CDR3 DNA is TGTGCCAGTAGTATAGATCCGGGGGATGAGCAGTTCTTC. Translated, it gives CASSIDPGDEQFF.

Written as DNA, the CDR3 is TGTGCCATCAGTGACGACAAGGGGCAAGAGACCCAGTACTTC. Translating gives CAISDDKGQETQYF. The chain joins TRBV10-3 to TRBJ2-5; D may be TRBD1 (5 bases). This CDR3 comprises 14 residues. The germline CDR1 and CDR2 sequences are ENHRY and SYGVKD. With 3 bases removed from V and 2 bases from J, the gap between germline ends came to 10 bases.